This T cell receptor beta chain was obtained from a study of T cell changes during pregnancy in multiple sclerosis. CDR3 size: 18 residues. Germline CDR1 and CDR2: LNHDA and SQIVND (reference sequence). Deletions cut 1 base from V and 0 bases from J, with 18 bases between. TCRdb's table, derived via immunoSEQ multiplex PCR, lists solely in-frame clones and lacks some. Found here are approximately 100,000 clones, less than 95% of them singletons; the top ten hold less than 2%. The chain uses TRBV19 and TRBJ1-1; no clear D. Here the sequenced sample was peripheral blood, taken after pregnancy. This clonotype was obtained from a female donor with multiple sclerosis, enrolled in a pregnancy study. The DNA for the CDR3 is TGTGCCAGTAGTATAGTAGGAGTAGGCGGATCCCTGAACACTGAAGCTTTCTTT. Translating it yields CASSIVGVGGSLNTEAFF. Looking up the rest from reference TRBV19 and TRBJ1-1 gives the full variable domain: DGGITQSPKYLFRKEGQNVTLSCEQNLNHDAMYWYRQDPGQGLRLIYYSQIVNDFQKGDIAEGYSVSREKKESFPLTVTSAQKNPTAFYLCASSIVGVGGSLNTEAFFGQGTRLTVV.